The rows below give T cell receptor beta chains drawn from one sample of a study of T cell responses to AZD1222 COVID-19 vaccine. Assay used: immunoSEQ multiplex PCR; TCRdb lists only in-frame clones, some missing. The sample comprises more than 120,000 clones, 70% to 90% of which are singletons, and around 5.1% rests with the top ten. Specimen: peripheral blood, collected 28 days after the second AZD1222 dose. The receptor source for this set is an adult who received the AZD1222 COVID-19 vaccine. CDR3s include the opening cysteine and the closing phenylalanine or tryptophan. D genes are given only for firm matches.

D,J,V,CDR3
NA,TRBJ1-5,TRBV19,CASSIGQLFSNQPQHF
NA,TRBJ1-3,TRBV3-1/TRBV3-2,CASSGQHRAGGNTIYF
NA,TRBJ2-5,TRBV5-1,CASSLGDFSETQYF
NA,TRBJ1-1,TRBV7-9,CASSYYTSPLNTEAFF
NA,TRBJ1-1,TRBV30,CACVQGTEAFF
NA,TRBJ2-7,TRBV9,CASSVGPGPTSYEQYF
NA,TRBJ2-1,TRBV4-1,CASSQRAGQQWEQFF
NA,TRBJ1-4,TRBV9,CASSVHGRVDEKLFF
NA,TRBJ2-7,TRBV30,CAWSVWGSYEQYF
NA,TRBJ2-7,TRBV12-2,CASPESPGQLSYEQYF
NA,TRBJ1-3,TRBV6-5,CASRSRDPGNTIYF
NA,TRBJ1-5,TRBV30,CAWSVGNQPQHF
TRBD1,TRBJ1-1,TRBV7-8,CASSPRQGNTEAFF
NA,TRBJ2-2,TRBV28,CASNPLPGLNTGELFF
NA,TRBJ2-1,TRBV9,CASSVGGHNEQFF
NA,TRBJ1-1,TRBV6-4,CASSLRPGAGNTEAFF
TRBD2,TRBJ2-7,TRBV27,CASSPSTSGNEQYF
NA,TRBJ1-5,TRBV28,CASSAGTSYSNQPQHF